This TCR delta chain was found in a study of γδ T cells in repeated Plasmodium falciparum infection. Study-level background: Each infection was followed by sampling at 21 days, plus baseline and some pre-infection draws.

Vgamma9/Vdelta2+ and Vdelta2-negative gammadelta T cells were flow-sorted from PBMC for bulk sequencing. As regards this clone: The protein in TCRdb stems from a much larger clone and differs at residue 20 from this DNA's translation, likely a read error; here the protein is translated from the DNA.

TCRdb redid clone calling on the multiplex PCR reads using CATT. The table lists roughly 86,000 delta-chain clones, over 1.1% of them singletons. Germline values: CDR1 TSWWSYY, CDR2 QGS. Trimming cost V 1 base and J 3 bases; bases outside gene matches: 33. The CDR3 runs 25 residues. This clonotype was obtained from a pool of human donors (malaria-infected and uninfected, not separated). The sample consisted of gamma-delta T cells from blood. The rearrangement uses TRDV1 and TRDJ1; 9 positions match TRDD3. The J gene, absent from TCRdb, was called here by matching the DNA to germline. The DNA of the CDR3 is TGTGCTCTTGGGGAACCCGATCCTCGCCCCAGTACTGGGGGACCACACTCCCCCTACGCCGATAAACTCATCTTT. Its translation: CALGEPDPRPSTGGPHSPYADKLIF.